This TCR beta chain is drawn from a study of CD8+CD57+ T cells in acquired aplastic anemia. V lost 6 bases, J lost 7 bases, and 21 bases lay in between. The CDR3 length is 15 residues. Germline V gene lookup returns CDR1 SGHVS and CDR2 FNYEAQ. Genomic DNA constituted the template upon which TCR beta VDJ and CDR3 profiling was performed. TCRdb recomputed calls from the reads with MiXCR, one row per CDR3 protein. The table has approximately 100,000 distinct CDR3 sequences, around 62% seen once; the top ten hold 55% to 65%. Patients chosen for sequencing had shown CD8+CD57+ cell expansion by flow cytometry.

The genes are TRBV7-6 and TRBJ1-2; D is unresolved. The sample consisted of sorted CD4+, CD8+, or CD8+CD57+ T cells (not recorded which) from PBMCs. This TCR derives from a human donor with aplastic anemia. The CDR3 reads CASSYARDGVSGYTF. The CDR3 DNA follows: TGTGCCAGCAGTTACGCTAGGGATGGGGTATCTGGCTACACCTTC.